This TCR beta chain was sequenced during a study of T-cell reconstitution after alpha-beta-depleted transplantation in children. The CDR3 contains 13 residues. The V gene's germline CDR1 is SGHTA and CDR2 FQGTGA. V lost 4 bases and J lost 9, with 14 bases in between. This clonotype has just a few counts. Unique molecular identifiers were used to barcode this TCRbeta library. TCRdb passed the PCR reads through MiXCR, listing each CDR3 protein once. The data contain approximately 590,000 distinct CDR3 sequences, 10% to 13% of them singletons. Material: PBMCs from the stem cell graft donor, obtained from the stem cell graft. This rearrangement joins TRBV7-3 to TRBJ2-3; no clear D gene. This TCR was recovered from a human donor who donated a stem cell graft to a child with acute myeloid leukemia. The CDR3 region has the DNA TGTGCCAGCAGCTACGGACCTGGTGAAACGCAGTATTTT. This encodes CASSYGPGETQYF.